This TCR beta chain was found in a study of OX40 agonist ivuxolimab in advanced cancers. Background on the whole study: Ivuxolimab was a fully human IgG2 agonistic monoclonal antibody targeting the costimulatory receptor OX40 (CD134). The purpose of peripheral TCRbeta sequencing was to test whether ivuxolimab changed TCR sequence diversity and led to clonal T-cell expansion. Intravenous ivuxolimab was administered to patients every 2 weeks at six dose levels: 0.01, 0.1, 0.3, 1.5, 3 and 10 mg/kg. The paper reports the monotherapy dose-escalation portion (N of about 54 patients) of the phase I ivuxolimab trial. Among the roughly 54 dose-escalation patients, around 20 had hepatocellular carcinoma, approximately 15 melanoma, 9 renal cell carcinoma and 9 head and neck cancer. Three dose-escalation patients achieved partial responses, one with hepatocellular carcinoma and two with cutaneous melanoma. The dose-escalation cohort was roughly 80% male with a mean age of about 58 years, ranging from about 23 to 85. Patients were allowed to have had prior anti-PD-1, anti-PD-L1 or anti-CTLA-4 therapy, and approximately 43% of the dose-escalation patients had previously received checkpoint inhibitors.

In the case of this clone: The clone's antigen remains unknown. Within one base of it there is no much larger clone, and no base qualities were kept.

The trial excluded patients who had a history of autoimmune disease or were on systemic immunosuppression. Peripheral blood for TCR sequencing was collected from all dose cohorts at baseline, on cycle 4 day 1, and on cycle 7 day 1. Samples were obtained from an open-label, multicenter, first-in-human phase I dose-escalation trial of ivuxolimab. The trial enrolled adults with locally advanced or metastatic head and neck squamous cell, hepatocellular, melanoma or renal cell carcinoma. CD4+ and CD8+ T cells were sorted separately from peripheral blood before TCR sequencing. The junction shows trimming of 0 bases on V and 3 bases on J, plus 8 bases between the germline ends. The germline V gene encodes CDR1 MNHEY and CDR2 SVGAGI. Including the terminal cysteine and phenylalanine, the CDR3 comprises 15 residues. Kept here is only the CDR3 DNA, which spans 45 bases and is read in frame from base 1. Genomic DNA was isolated from the sorted cells so that the TCRbeta CDR3 region could be sequenced. TCRbeta CDR3 regions were sequenced using the immunoSEQ Assay. Here the immuneACCESS table is served through TCRdb, limited to in-frame sequences with V and J called. Missing clones are a known gap in these copies; in checked studies unresolved V genes cover under half, and the rest lacks a known reason. Present in this sample are some 150,000 clones, 90% to 95% of which were seen just once. The ten largest clonotypes hold roughly 1% of the sample.

Broad study findings and their caveats: Low levels of normalized T-cell clonal expansion were also seen in some nonresponding patients. At doses of 0.1 to 3.0 mg/kg, clonal expansion of both CD4+ and CD8+ blood T cells was observed from baseline to week 6. In the 0.1-3.0 mg/kg groups, partial responders were among the patients with the lowest normalized peripheral clonal expansion, particularly in CD8+ T cells. Which antigens the clonally expanded peripheral T cells were specific for was not determined. On average, CD8+ T cells showed more expanded clones than CD4+ T cells after ivuxolimab.

This clonotype was sampled from an adult with an advanced solid tumor such as melanoma, head and neck, liver or kidney cancer. The chain couples TRBV6-5 to TRBJ1-4, with the D gene uncertain. Sequencing used CD4+ or CD8+ T cells sorted from blood, obtained in a trial of the OX40 agonist ivuxolimab. The nucleotide sequence reads as follows: TGTGCCAGCAGTTACTCGGCAGAAGCTAATGAAAAACTGTTTTTT. The translation is CASSYSAEANEKLFF.